A selection of T cell receptor beta chains follows, all from one sample in a study of preoperative IRX-2 immunotherapy in early breast cancer. Only in-frame clones appear in the TCRdb table, and some are missing; sequencing was by immunoSEQ multiplex PCR. The sample holds 3,000 to 3,500 clones, 78% seen once. The material sequenced was tumor tissue, taken after IRX-2 immunotherapy. The receptors here all came from a human donor with breast cancer. Both conserved end residues are part of each CDR3. The order of the fields is clone size, J gene, D gene, V gene, CDR3 protein, CDR3 DNA. A D gene is named only where the DNA matches it firmly. Rows give clone size only sometimes, using once, few, many, or a class for an expanded clone.

NA	TRBJ2-2	TRBD1	TRBV6-8	CASIPTGITGELFF	TGTGCCAGCATCCCGACAGGGATTACCGGGGAGCTGTTTTTT
NA	TRBJ1-1	TRBD1	TRBV10-1	CASSESIRGPIGAFF	TGCGCCAGCAGTGAGTCGATCAGGGGGCCGATCGGAGCTTTCTTT
NA	TRBJ2-1	NA	TRBV6-8	CASVRDSSYNEQFF	TGTGCCAGCGTCAGGGACTCTTCCTACAATGAGCAGTTCTTC
NA	TRBJ1-1	NA	TRBV7-1	CASSLGVGTEAFF	TGTGCCAGCAGCTTAGGGGTAGGGACTGAAGCTTTCTTT
NA	TRBJ1-2	NA	TRBV28	CASFGQPTLTNYGYTF	TGTGCCAGCTTCGGACAGCCAACTCTTACTAACTATGGCTACACCTTC
NA	TRBJ2-2	NA	TRBV11-3	CASSFGSNTGELFF	TGTGCCAGCAGCTTCGGCTCGAACACCGGGGAGCTGTTTTTT
NA	TRBJ1-4	TRBD1	TRBV7-6	CASSLRDRGEKLFF	TGTGCCAGCAGTCTCCGGGACAGGGGTGAAAAACTGTTTTTT
NA	TRBJ1-2	TRBD1	TRBV6-8	CASKLRTGNYGYTF	TGTGCCAGCAAATTAAGGACAGGGAACTATGGCTACACCTTC
once	TRBJ2-3	TRBD2	TRBV19	CASSALAGGTHADTQYF	TGTGCCAGTAGCGCCTTAGCGGGAGGGACCCACGCAGATACGCAGTATTTT
NA	TRBJ2-7	NA	TRBV6-7	CASSDLSRFAYEQYF	TGTGCCAGCAGTGACTTGTCCCGGTTCGCCTACGAGCAGTACTTC
NA	TRBJ1-5	NA	TRBV18	CASSPGAGGQPQHF	TGTGCCAGCTCACCAGGGGCGGGAGGTCAGCCCCAGCATTTT
NA	TRBJ2-1	TRBD1	TRBV6-8	CASSWELPGQGSYNEQFF	TGTGCCAGCAGTTGGGAACTCCCGGGACAGGGATCCTACAATGAGCAGTTCTTC
NA	TRBJ1-3	NA	TRBV6-8	CASSLAGAGNTIYF	TGTGCCAGCAGTTTGGCAGGGGCTGGAAACACCATATATTTT
few	TRBJ1-6	NA	TRBV6-8	CASSYSRGRDSPLHF	TGTGCCAGCAGTTACTCGAGGGGGAGGGATTCACCCCTCCACTTT
few	TRBJ1-4	NA	TRBV6-8	CATRARRTTNEKLFF	TGTGCCACCAGGGCCCGGAGGACAACTAATGAAAAACTGTTTTTT
NA	TRBJ2-1	TRBD1	TRBV28	CASSPRTGSNEQFF	TGTGCCAGCAGTCCGAGGACAGGGTCGAATGAGCAGTTCTTC
NA	TRBJ1-2	NA	TRBV30	CAWSGIGSLVYGYTF	TGTGCCTGGAGTGGAATCGGTAGTTTGGTCTATGGCTACACCTTC
once	TRBJ1-1	TRBD1	TRBV30	CAWWEGATEAFF	TGTGCCTGGTGGGAGGGGGCCACTGAAGCTTTCTTT
large	TRBJ2-1	TRBD2	TRBV15	CATSSLGWLAGVREQFF	TGTGCCACCAGCAGCTTGGGGTGGCTAGCGGGAGTCCGGGAGCAGTTCTTC
NA	TRBJ1-2	TRBD1	TRBV15	CATSRDAGTGNGYTF	TGTGCCACCAGCAGAGACGCCGGGACAGGGAATGGCTACACCTTC
NA	TRBJ2-2	NA	TRBV6-8	CASRTQGGELFF	TGTGCCAGCAGAACACAGGGCGGGGAGCTGTTTTTT
few	TRBJ1-5	NA	TRBV11-3	CASSIQAIGRDQPQHF	TGTGCCAGCAGCATCCAGGCGATAGGGAGGGATCAGCCCCAGCATTTT
NA	TRBJ1-5	TRBD1	TRBV4-1	CASSQSRRDRNQPQHF	TGCGCCAGCAGCCAATCTCGGCGGGACAGGAATCAGCCCCAGCATTTT
NA	TRBJ2-3	NA	TRBV19	CASSIVVGGDTQYF	TGTGCCAGTAGTATTGTAGTTGGCGGCGATACGCAGTATTTT
once	TRBJ2-6	NA	TRBV7-1	CASSLNILGRAISGANVLTF	TGTGCCAGCAGCTTAAATATCTTGGGCAGGGCCATCTCTGGGGCCAACGTCCTGACTTTC
NA	TRBJ1-1	NA	TRBV19	CASSPMNSRANTEAFF	TGTGCCAGTAGTCCCATGAATTCGCGGGCGAACACTGAAGCTTTCTTT
NA	TRBJ2-1	TRBD2	TRBV6-8	CASSYSGSPNEQFF	TGTGCCAGCAGTTATAGCGGGAGCCCCAATGAGCAGTTCTTC
few	TRBJ2-7	TRBD2	TRBV19	CASSSGTSLVEQYF	TGTGCCAGTAGTTCTGGGACTAGCCTCGTCGAGCAGTACTTC
NA	TRBJ2-7	TRBD2	TRBV11-3	CASSLRGSGSYEQYF	TGTGCCAGCAGCCTGCGGGGTAGCGGGAGTTACGAGCAGTACTTC
NA	TRBJ1-1	NA	TRBV6-8	CASSYSRRYTEAFF	TGTGCCAGCAGTTACTCGCGGAGGTACACTGAAGCTTTCTTT
few	TRBJ2-7	NA	TRBV7-1	CASSIQGGYEQYF	TGTGCCAGCAGCATACAGGGAGGTTACGAGCAGTACTTC
NA	TRBJ1-3	NA	TRBV11-3	CASSPDSYSGNTIYF	TGTGCCAGCAGCCCAGACAGCTACTCTGGAAACACCATATATTTT
NA	TRBJ1-5	TRBD1	TRBV9	CASSIRQGTHNQPQHF	TGTGCCAGCAGTATACGACAGGGGACCCACAATCAGCCCCAGCATTTT
NA	TRBJ1-1	NA	TRBV28	CASSFGRMNTEAFF	TGTGCCAGCAGTTTTGGAAGGATGAACACTGAAGCTTTCTTT
NA	TRBJ1-1	NA	TRBV29-1	CSVSQGRDTEAFF	TGCAGCGTTTCCCAGGGAAGGGACACTGAAGCTTTCTTT
NA	TRBJ2-1	NA	TRBV18	CASSPGAVANEQFF	TGTGCCAGCTCACCAGGGGCCGTAGCGAATGAGCAGTTCTTC
once	TRBJ1-3	TRBD1	TRBV5-1	CASSQSRGLGNTIYF	TGCGCCAGCAGTCAATCCAGGGGGTTGGGAAACACCATATATTTT
NA	TRBJ2-3	TRBD1	TRBV5-1	CASSLGQGDTDTQYF	TGCGCCAGCAGCTTGGGACAGGGGGACACAGATACGCAGTATTTT
NA	TRBJ2-7	NA	TRBV5-1	CASSLNRVLGIYEQYF	TGCGCCAGCAGCTTGAACAGGGTCCTTGGGATCTACGAGCAGTACTTC
few	TRBJ2-7	NA	TRBV10-3	CAISESVGFGGSAYEQYF	TGTGCCATCAGTGAGTCCGTTGGGTTTGGAGGGTCGGCCTACGAGCAGTACTTC
NA	TRBJ2-3	TRBD2	TRBV11-1	CASSLVGAGGRADTQYF	TGTGCCAGCAGCTTAGTCGGCGCGGGAGGGCGGGCAGATACGCAGTATTTT
large	TRBJ2-1	NA	TRBV11-3	CASSLDIVGADEQFF	TGTGCCAGCAGCTTAGATATTGTGGGGGCGGATGAGCAGTTCTTC
NA	TRBJ1-1	NA	TRBV29-1	CSLERARLNTEAFF	TGCAGCCTAGAGCGGGCGCGGCTGAACACTGAAGCTTTCTTT
NA	TRBJ1-4	NA	TRBV6-1	CASSEVWKNNEKLFF	TGTGCCAGCAGTGAAGTCTGGAAGAATAATGAAAAACTGTTTTTT
NA	TRBJ2-7	NA	TRBV11-3	CASRPSPQGLYEQYF	TGTGCCAGCCGTCCCTCTCCGCAGGGGCTGTACGAGCAGTACTTC
NA	TRBJ1-1	TRBD1	TRBV6-8	CASSQRTGRAEAFF	TGTGCCAGCAGTCAAAGGACAGGGCGGGCTGAAGCTTTCTTT
NA	TRBJ1-1	NA	TRBV19	CASSIVTGGGVAFF	TGTGCCAGTAGTATAGTTACGGGAGGGGGGGTAGCTTTCTTT
NA	TRBJ2-1	NA	TRBV6-8	CASSISSYNEQFF	TGTGCCAGCAGTATCAGTTCCTACAATGAGCAGTTCTTC
few	TRBJ2-1	NA	TRBV5-1	CASSLDRASSYNEQFF	TGCGCCAGCAGCTTGGATAGGGCCAGCTCCTACAATGAGCAGTTCTTC
NA	TRBJ2-7	NA	TRBV19	CASTSDSLSSYEQYF	TGTGCCAGTACGTCGGACAGCCTTTCCTCCTACGAGCAGTACTTC
NA	TRBJ1-1	NA	TRBV6-8	CASSILTVAEAFF	TGTGCCAGCAGTATACTGACAGTAGCCGAAGCTTTCTTT
NA	TRBJ1-2	NA	TRBV19	CASSIQTGTTYGYTF	TGTGCCAGTAGTATTCAAACAGGGACGACCTATGGCTACACCTTC
NA	TRBJ1-1	NA	TRBV28	CASTEGLGGPEAFF	TGTGCCAGCACCGAGGGGCTAGGGGGTCCTGAAGCTTTCTTT
once	TRBJ1-6	NA	TRBV6-8	CASGSSSGSPLHF	TGTGCCAGCGGCAGTAGTTCGGGTTCACCCCTCCACTTT